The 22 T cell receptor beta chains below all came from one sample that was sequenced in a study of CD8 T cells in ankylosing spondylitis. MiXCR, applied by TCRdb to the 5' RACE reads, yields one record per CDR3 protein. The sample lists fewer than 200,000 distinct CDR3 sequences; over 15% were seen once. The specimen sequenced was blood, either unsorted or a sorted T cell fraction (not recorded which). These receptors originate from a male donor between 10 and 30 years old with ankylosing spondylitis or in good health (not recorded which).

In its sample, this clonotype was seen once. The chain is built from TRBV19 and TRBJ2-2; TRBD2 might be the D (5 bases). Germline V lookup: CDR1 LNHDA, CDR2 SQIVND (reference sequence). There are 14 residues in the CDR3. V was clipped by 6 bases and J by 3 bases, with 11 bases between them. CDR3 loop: CASSGREYTGELFF. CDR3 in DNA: TGTGCCAGTAGCGGTCGGGAATACACCGGGGAGCTGTTTTTT.

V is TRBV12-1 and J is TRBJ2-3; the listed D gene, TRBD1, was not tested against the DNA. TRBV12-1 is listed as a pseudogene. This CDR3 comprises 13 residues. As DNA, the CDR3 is TGCGCCAGTACGGGACAGTCCACAGATACGCAGTATTTT. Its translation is CASTGQSTDTQYF.

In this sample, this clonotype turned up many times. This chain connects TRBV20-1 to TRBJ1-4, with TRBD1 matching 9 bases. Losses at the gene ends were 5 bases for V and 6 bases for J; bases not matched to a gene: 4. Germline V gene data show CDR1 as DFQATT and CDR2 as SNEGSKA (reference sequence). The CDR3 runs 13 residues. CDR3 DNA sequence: TGCAGTGCTTCACAGGGGGCAGATGAAAAACTGTTTTTT. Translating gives CSASQGADEKLFF.

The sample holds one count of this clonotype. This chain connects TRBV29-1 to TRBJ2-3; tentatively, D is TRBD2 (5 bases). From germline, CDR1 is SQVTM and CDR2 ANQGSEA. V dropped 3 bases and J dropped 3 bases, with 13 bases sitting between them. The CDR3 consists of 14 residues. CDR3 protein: CSVDQREQTDTQYF. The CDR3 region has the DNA TGCAGCGTTGATCAAAGGGAGCAAACAGATACGCAGTATTTT.

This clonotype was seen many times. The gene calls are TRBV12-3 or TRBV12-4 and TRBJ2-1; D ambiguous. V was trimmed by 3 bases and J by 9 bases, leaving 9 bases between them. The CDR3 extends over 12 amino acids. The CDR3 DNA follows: TGTGCCAGCAGTTTCCCCCTGGGTGAGCAGTTCTTC. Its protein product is CASSFPLGEQFF.

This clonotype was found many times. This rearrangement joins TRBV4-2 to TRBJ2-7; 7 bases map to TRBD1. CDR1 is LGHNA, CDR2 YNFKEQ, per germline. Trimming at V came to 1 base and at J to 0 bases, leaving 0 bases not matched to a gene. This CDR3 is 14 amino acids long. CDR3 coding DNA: TGTGCCAGCAGCCAAGCAGGGGGCTCCTACGAGCAGTACTTC. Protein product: CASSQAGGSYEQYF.

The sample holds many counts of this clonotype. CDR3 loop: CASSWDSTEQFF. The DNA of the CDR3 is TGTGCCAGCAGCTGGGACTCCACTGAGCAGTTCTTC. The chain links TRBV12-3 or TRBV12-4 to TRBJ2-1, with D possibly being TRBD2 (6 bases). This CDR3 is 12 amino acids long. The germline V and J ends were trimmed by 6 bases and 9 bases, with 12 bases remaining between them.

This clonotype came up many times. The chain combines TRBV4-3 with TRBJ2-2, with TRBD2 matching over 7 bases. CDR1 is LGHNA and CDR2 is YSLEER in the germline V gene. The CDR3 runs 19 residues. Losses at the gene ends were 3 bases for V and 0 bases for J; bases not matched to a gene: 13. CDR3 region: CASSQVRGGLAANTGELFF. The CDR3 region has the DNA TGCGCCAGCAGCCAGGTTAGAGGTGGGCTAGCGGCGAACACCGGGGAGCTGTTTTTT.

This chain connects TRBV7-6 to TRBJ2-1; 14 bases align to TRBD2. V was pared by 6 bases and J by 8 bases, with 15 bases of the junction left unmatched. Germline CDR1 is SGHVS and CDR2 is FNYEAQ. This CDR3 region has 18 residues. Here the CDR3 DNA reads TGTGCCAGCAGTCTTGGTCCGGGACTAGCGGGAGAAGGGCATGAGCAGTTCTTC. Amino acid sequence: CASSLGPGLAGEGHEQFF. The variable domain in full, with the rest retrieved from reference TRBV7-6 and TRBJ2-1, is GAGVSQSPRYKVTKRGQDVALRCDPISGHVSLYWYRQALGQGPEFLTYFNYEAQQDKSGLPNDRFSAERPEGSISTLTIQRTEQRDSAMYRCASSLGPGLAGEGHEQFFGPGTRLTVL.

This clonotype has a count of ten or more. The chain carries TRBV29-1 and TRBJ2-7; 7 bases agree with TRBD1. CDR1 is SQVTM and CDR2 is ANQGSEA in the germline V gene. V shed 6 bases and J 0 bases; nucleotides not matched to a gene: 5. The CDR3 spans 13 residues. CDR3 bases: TGCAGCGTCAACAGGGGACCCTCCTACGAGCAGTACTTC. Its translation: CSVNRGPSYEQYF.

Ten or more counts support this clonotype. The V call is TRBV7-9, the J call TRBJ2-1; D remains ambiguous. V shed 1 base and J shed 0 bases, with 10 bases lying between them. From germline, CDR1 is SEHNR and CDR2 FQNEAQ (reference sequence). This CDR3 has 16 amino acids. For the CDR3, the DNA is TGTGCCAGCAGCTTAGAGCCAGAGAGCTCCTACAATGAGCAGTTCTTC. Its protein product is CASSLEPESSYNEQFF.

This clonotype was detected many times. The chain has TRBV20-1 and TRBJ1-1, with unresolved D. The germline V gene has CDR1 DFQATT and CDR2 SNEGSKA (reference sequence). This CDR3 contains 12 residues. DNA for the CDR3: TGCAGCCCCCCAGGTGGGAACACTGAAGCTTTCTTT. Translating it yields CSPPGGNTEAFF.

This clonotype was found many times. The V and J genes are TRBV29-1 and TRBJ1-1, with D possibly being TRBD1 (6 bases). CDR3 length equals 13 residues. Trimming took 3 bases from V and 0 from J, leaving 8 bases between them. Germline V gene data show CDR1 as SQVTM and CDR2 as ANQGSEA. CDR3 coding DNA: TGCAGCGTTGACAGGGGTATGAACACTGAAGCTTTCTTT. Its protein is CSVDRGMNTEAFF.

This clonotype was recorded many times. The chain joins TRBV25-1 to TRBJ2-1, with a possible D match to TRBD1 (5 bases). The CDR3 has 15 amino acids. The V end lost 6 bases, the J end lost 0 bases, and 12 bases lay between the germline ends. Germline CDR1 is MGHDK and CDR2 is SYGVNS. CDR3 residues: CASSRRQSSYNEQFF. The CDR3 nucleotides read TGTGCCAGCAGCCGGAGACAGAGCTCCTACAATGAGCAGTTCTTC.

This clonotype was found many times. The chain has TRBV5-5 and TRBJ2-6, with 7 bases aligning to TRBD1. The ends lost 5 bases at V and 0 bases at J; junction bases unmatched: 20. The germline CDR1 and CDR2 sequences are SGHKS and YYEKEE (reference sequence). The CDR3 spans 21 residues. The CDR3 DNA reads TGTGCCAGCAGTAATCAGCCGTTAGGGGGACAGCTCGTCTCTGGGGCCAACGTCCTGACTTTC. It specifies CASSNQPLGGQLVSGANVLTF.

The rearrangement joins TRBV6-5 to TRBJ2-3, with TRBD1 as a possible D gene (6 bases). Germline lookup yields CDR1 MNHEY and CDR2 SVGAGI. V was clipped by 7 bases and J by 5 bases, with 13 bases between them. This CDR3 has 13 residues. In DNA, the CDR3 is TGTGCCAGCACGCGGCTAGGGGGAGATACGCAGTATTTT. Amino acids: CASTRLGGDTQYF.

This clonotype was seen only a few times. The CDR3 loop is CASSRVGNV. The CDR3 bases are TGTGCCAGCAGTCGCGTCGGGAACGTC. The chain employs TRBV2 and TRBJ2-7; tentatively, D is TRBD2 (5 bases). Looked up from germline, CDR1 is SNHLY and CDR2 is FYNNEI. The CDR3 has 9 amino acids.

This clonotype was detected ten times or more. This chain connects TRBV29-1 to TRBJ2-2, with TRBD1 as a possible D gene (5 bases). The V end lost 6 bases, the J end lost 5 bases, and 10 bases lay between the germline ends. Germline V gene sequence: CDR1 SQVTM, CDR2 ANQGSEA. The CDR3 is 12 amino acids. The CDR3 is CSVGHFTGELFF. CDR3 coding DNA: TGCAGCGTAGGACACTTTACCGGGGAGCTGTTTTTT.

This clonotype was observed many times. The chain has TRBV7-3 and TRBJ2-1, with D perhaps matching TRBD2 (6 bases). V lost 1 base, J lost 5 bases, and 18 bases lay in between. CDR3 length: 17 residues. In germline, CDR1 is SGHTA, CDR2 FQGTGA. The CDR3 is CASSLRASALPNNEQFF. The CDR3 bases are TGTGCCAGCAGCTTAAGGGCTAGCGCCCTTCCAAACAATGAGCAGTTCTTC. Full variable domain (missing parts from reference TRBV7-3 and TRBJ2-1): GAGVSQTPSNKVTEKGKYVELRCDPISGHTALYWYRQSLGQGPEFLIYFQGTGAADDSGLPNDRFFAVRPEGSVSTLKIQRTERGDSAVYLCASSLRASALPNNEQFFGPGTRLTVL.

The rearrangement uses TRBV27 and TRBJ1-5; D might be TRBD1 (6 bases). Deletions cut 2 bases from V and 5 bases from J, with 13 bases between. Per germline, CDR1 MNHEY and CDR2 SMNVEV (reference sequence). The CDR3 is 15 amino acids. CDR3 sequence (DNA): TGTGCCAGCAGTTTAGGTTGGAGGGGGGATCAGCCCCAGCATTTT. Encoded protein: CASSLGWRGDQPQHF.

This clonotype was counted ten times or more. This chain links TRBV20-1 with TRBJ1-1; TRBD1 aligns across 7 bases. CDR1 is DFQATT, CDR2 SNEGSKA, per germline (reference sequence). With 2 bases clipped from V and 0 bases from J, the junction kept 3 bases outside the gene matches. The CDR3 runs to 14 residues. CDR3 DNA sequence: TGCAGTGCTAGATCGACAGGGATGAACACTGAAGCTTTCTTT. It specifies CSARSTGMNTEAFF.

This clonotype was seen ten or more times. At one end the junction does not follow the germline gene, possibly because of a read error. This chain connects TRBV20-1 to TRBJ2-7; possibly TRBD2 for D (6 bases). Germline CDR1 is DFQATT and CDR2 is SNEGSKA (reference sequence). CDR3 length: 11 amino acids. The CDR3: CSAPDERAHNF. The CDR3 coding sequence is TGCAGTGCTCCCGATGAGCGGGCTCATAACTTC.